The T cell receptor (beta chain) described here comes from a study of OX40 agonist ivuxolimab in advanced cancers. Study summary: Patients received ivuxolimab, an agonistic anti-OX40 (CD134) antibody. Whole-study findings and limits: Several nonresponders also turned out to have low normalized T-cell clonal expansion.

TCRdb's copy holds only in-frame clones and misses some; the assay was immunoSEQ multiplex PCR. Of some 94,000 clones listed, around 90% are singletons. In regard to this clone: Antigen unknown.

This CDR3 region has 15 residues. Trimming took 1 base from V and 3 from J; bases not matched to a gene: 3. CDR1 and CDR2 from the germline V gene are SGHNT and YENEEA. With baseline, cycle 4 day 1, and cycle 7 day 1 as timepoints, blood was sampled. This chain links TRBV11-3 with TRBJ2-1; 7 positions agree with TRBD1. The TCR was taken from an adult with an advanced solid tumor such as melanoma, head and neck, liver or kidney cancer. The specimen was CD4+ or CD8+ T cells sorted from blood, collected in a trial of the OX40 agonist ivuxolimab. The CDR3, as DNA: TGTGCCAGCAGCTTAGGAGGGGGCGGCTACAATGAGCAGTTCTTC. Residues: CASSLGGGGYNEQFF. The full variable domain, rest sourced from reference TRBV11-3 and TRBJ2-1, is EAGVVQSPRYKIIEKKQPVAFWCNPISGHNTLYWYLQNLGQGPELLIRYENEEAVDDSQLPKDRFSAERLKGVDSTLKIQPAELGDSAVYLCASSLGGGGYNEQFFGPGTRLTVL.